Sequencing of this TCR beta chain was carried out in a study of blood T cell repertoires in COVID-19. Data came from immunoSEQ multiplex PCR; TCRdb stores just in-frame clones and leaves some out. The sample lists around 340,000 clones, roughly 89% occurring once. This clone was observed once. Within the sample, other DNA sequences also encode this same CDR3. Sequencing was done on a sample of peripheral blood. The sequence came from an older woman with COVID-19, enrolled during active disease.

The CDR3 spells CASSPQGASNQPQHF. In nucleotides, the CDR3 is TGTGCCAGCTCACCACAGGGGGCGAGCAATCAGCCCCAGCATTTT. The chain uses TRBV18 and TRBJ1-5; 7 positions agree with TRBD1. Germline V lookup: CDR1 KGHSH, CDR2 LQKENI. Trimming at V came to 1 base and at J to 1 base, leaving 1 base not matched to a gene. The CDR3 totals 15 residues.